Listed below are T cell receptor beta chains from one sample, sequenced in a study of T cell responses to AZD1222 COVID-19 vaccine. TCRdb keeps only in-frame clones here, not all; method: immunoSEQ multiplex PCR. The sample lists some 120,000 clones; around 94% were seen once. The material sequenced was peripheral blood, taken on day 0 of AZD1222 vaccination. These receptors all come from an adult in good health. CDR3s include the opening cysteine and the closing phenylalanine or tryptophan. Fields, in order: CDR3 protein, CDR3 DNA, clone size, V gene, D gene, J gene. D genes are given only for firm matches. Some rows mark clone size as missing; the rest say once, few, many or name a class of expanded clone.

CASSLDGEETQYF	TGTGCCAGTAGTTTGGACGGGGAGGAGACCCAGTACTTC	.	TRBV19	.	TRBJ2-5
CASTQYGDPPDYGYTF	TGTGCCAGTACCCAATATGGGGACCCACCAGATTATGGCTACACCTTC	.	TRBV19	.	TRBJ1-2
CASSEGTLNTEAFF	TGTGCCAGCAGTGAAGGGACACTGAACACTGAAGCTTTCTTT	.	TRBV6-1	.	TRBJ1-1
CSVEKIGDQETQYF	TGCAGCGTTGAAAAGATCGGGGACCAAGAGACCCAGTACTTC	.	TRBV29-1	.	TRBJ2-5
CASSLDRGLAFF	TGTGCCAGCAGCTTAGACAGGGGGTTGGCTTTCTTT	.	TRBV7-8	TRBD1	TRBJ1-1
CASSLGGVVYYGYTF	TGTGCCAGCAGCTTGGGAGGGGTCGTATACTATGGCTACACCTTC	.	TRBV5-8	.	TRBJ1-2
CASSFRQGSYEKLFF	TGTGCCAGTAGTTTTCGACAGGGGAGCTATGAAAAACTGTTTTTT	.	TRBV19	TRBD1	TRBJ1-4
CASSLNYNEQFF	TGTGCCAGCAGCCTTAACTACAATGAGCAGTTCTTC	.	TRBV7-6	.	TRBJ2-1
CASSSPRRGVANTEAFF	TGTGCCAGCAGCTCCCCTCGGAGGGGGGTCGCGAACACTGAAGCTTTCTTT	.	TRBV28	.	TRBJ1-1
CASSEGGPGVNEQFF	TGTGCCAGCAGTGAAGGGGGGCCAGGGGTCAATGAGCAGTTCTTC	.	TRBV6-1	.	TRBJ2-1
CASVEGLAPGEQYF	TGTGCCAGTGTAGAGGGACTAGCCCCTGGAGAGCAGTACTTC	.	TRBV6-5	TRBD2	TRBJ2-7
CASSLVASEQYF	TGCGCCAGCAGCTTGGTCGCGTCCGAGCAGTACTTC	.	TRBV5-1	.	TRBJ2-7
CATSSAGDYGYTF	TGTGCCACCAGCAGTGCGGGAGACTATGGCTACACCTTC	.	TRBV15	.	TRBJ1-2
CAWSPRLAGPHF	TGTGCCTGGAGTCCGCGACTAGCGGGACCGCACTTC	.	TRBV30	TRBD2	TRBJ2-7
CASKGGTNEKLFF	TGTGCCAGCAAAGGGGGGACTAATGAAAAACTGTTTTTT	.	TRBV6-5	.	TRBJ1-4
CASSVAGTGFSGANVLTF	TGTGCCAGCAGCGTCGCCGGGACAGGATTTTCTGGGGCCAACGTCCTGACTTTC	.	TRBV21-1	.	TRBJ2-6
CASSSTDGSIPYEQYF	TGTGCCAGCAGCTCCACTGACGGTAGCATCCCCTACGAGCAGTACTTC	.	TRBV13	.	TRBJ2-7
CASSGDSYQPQHF	TGCGCCAGCAGTGGGGACAGTTATCAGCCCCAGCATTTT	.	TRBV10-2	TRBD1	TRBJ1-5
CASSRDGSSPLHF	TGTGCCAGCAGCCGAGACGGGAGTTCACCCCTCCACTTT	.	TRBV28	.	TRBJ1-6
CASGLLGGQNNEQFF	TGTGCTAGTGGTTTACTCGGGGGGCAGAACAATGAGCAGTTCTTC	.	TRBV12-5	.	TRBJ2-1
CASSLADRNQPQHF	TGTGCCAGCAGCTTAGCGGACAGAAATCAGCCCCAGCATTTT	.	TRBV7-9	.	TRBJ1-5
CASSVERTQYF	TGTGCCAGCAGCGTAGAGCGGACGCAGTATTTT	.	TRBV9	.	TRBJ2-3
CASSLSHGGQGTDTQYF	TGTGCCAGCAGCCTTTCCCACGGGGGGCAGGGCACAGATACGCAGTATTTT	.	TRBV7-9	.	TRBJ2-3
CASSHPESGGKGTEAFF	TGCGCCAGCAGCCACCCTGAGTCGGGAGGGAAGGGCACTGAAGCTTTCTTT	.	TRBV4-1	.	TRBJ1-1
CASSRRDRASVNTEAFF	TGCGCCAGCAGCCGAAGGGACAGGGCTTCCGTGAACACTGAAGCTTTCTTT	.	TRBV5-1	TRBD1	TRBJ1-1
CASSVATGAGQPQHF	TGTGCCAGCAGCGTAGCTACGGGGGCGGGTCAGCCCCAGCATTTT	.	TRBV9	.	TRBJ1-5
CASSLIEDQPQHF	TGTGCCAGCAGTTTAATAGAGGATCAGCCCCAGCATTTT	.	TRBV12-3/TRBV12-4	.	TRBJ1-5
CASSYERERDTQYF	TGTGCCAGCAGTTACGAGCGGGAGCGCGATACGCAGTATTTT	.	TRBV6-5	TRBD2	TRBJ2-3
CASSMDRGNYGYTF	TGTGCCAGTAGTATGGACAGGGGAAACTATGGCTACACCTTC	.	TRBV19	TRBD1	TRBJ1-2
CASSQVPGGGGNSPLHF	TGTGCCAGCAGCCAAGTTCCTGGGGGGGGAGGGAATTCACCCCTCCACTTT	once	TRBV3-1/TRBV3-2	.	TRBJ1-6
CASSIIGGRAGEQYF	TGTGCCAGTAGTATAATCGGCGGGAGGGCCGGGGAGCAGTACTTC	.	TRBV19	TRBD2	TRBJ2-7
CASSGGRGPTDTQYF	TGTGCCAGCAGCGGAGGCAGGGGTCCCACAGATACGCAGTATTTT	.	TRBV11-2	.	TRBJ2-3
CASRGLSKSETQYF	TGTGCCAGCCGTGGATTAAGTAAGTCGGAGACCCAGTACTTC	.	TRBV27	.	TRBJ2-5